The source of this T cell receptor (beta chain) is a study of chemoradiotherapy in HPV16-positive cancers (dated by TCRdb to between 2022 and 2023). Looking at the study overall: Functional T-cell assays on cells from a couple of HPV16-positive patients defined candidate HPV-specific T-cell clones and common TCR motifs. TCR repertoires from over 75 patients with HPV-related cancers were then used to track the candidate HPV-specific TCRs and motifs. Whether T-cell immunity against the HPV oncoproteins E6 and E7 changes during chemoradiotherapy and whether survival is affected by this immunity were examined in the study. Broad study findings and their caveats: Expansion of candidate HPV-specific clones and E7-related TCR motifs was observed in the tumor microenvironment during treatment, whereas no such expansion was observed for non-HPV-specific T cells. In HPV16-positive patients, expansion of HPV-responsive T cells during chemoradiotherapy was found to be associated with improved recurrence-free survival. The survival association was reported for HPV16-positive patients, and the functional definition of HPV-specific T cells was derived from only a couple of HPV16-positive patients.

This clone has only one observation. This receptor's antigen is unknown. Base-call qualities are not available, and no considerably larger clone is one nucleotide away. To prepare the library, the immunoSEQ multiplex PCR assay was applied. TCRdb holds this immuneACCESS table with in-frame rearrangements only. Some clones are missing; in checked studies, unresolved V genes explain under half, and the rest has no known cause. In this sample the table shows roughly 7,300 clones, around nine tenths of which occur a single time. The top ten hold about 3.5% of the sample. The CDR3 spans 17 residues, from the cysteine through the phenylalanine. Only the CDR3 DNA is retained, 51 bases long and in frame from the first base. V lost 6 bases and J lost 3 bases; the stretch between them is 23 bases long. For CDR1 and CDR2, the germline V gene lists SGHNT and YENEEA. Repertoires were sampled repeatedly over the course of chemoradiotherapy, so clonal expansion could be followed in the tumor microenvironment.

The sample here was taken from a patient who underwent chemoradiotherapy. The TCR comes from a human donor with HPV-associated anogenital cancer. The V and J genes are TRBV11-3 and TRBJ2-5; 6 matching bases give a weak D call of TRBD2. The CDR3 loop reads CASSFTSPPRPEETQYF. The DNA sequence is given as TGTGCCAGCAGTTTTACTAGCCCCCCAAGACCGGAAGAGACCCAGTACTTC.